What follows are 3 T cell receptor beta chains derived from one specimen sequenced in a study of T cells in women clearing cervical HPV infection. This table comes from immunoSEQ multiplex PCR, and its TCRdb copy is limited to in-frame clones, with some not included. Its clone listing holds 25,000 to 35,000 clones. Sequenced: blood buffy coat. These receptors originate from a woman between 18 and 69 years old with a cervical HPV16 infection that either progressed to CIN3+ or cleared (not recorded which).

As for this clone: The read terminates 3 residues before the CDR3 end, so the remaining end is supplied by the germline J gene. V usage is TRBV7-2 and J usage is TRBJ2-4; D may be TRBD1 (5 bases). There are 13 residues in the CDR3. The V gene's germline CDR1 is SGHTA and CDR2 FQGNSA. The DNA read from the CDR3 is TGTGCCAGCAGCTTCAGTGGCAGGGAAGGT. Amino acids: CASSFSGREG. The entire CDR3 protein is CASSFSGREGQYF.

A note on this clone: The read terminates 3 residues ahead of where the CDR3 ends, so the germline J gene completes it. The chain couples TRBV7-2 to TRBJ1-2; D unresolved. The CDR3 consists of 11 residues. Per the germline V gene, CDR1 is SGHTA and CDR2 is FQGNSA. The covered CDR3 bases are TGTGCCAGCAGCCTTTCAGATACC. It is translated as CASSLSDT. In full, the CDR3 reads CASSLSDTYTF.

Note on this clone: The read stops 3 residues short of the end of the CDR3; the missing end is completed from the germline J gene. The V gene is TRBV11-2, the J gene TRBJ2-4; 7 bases match TRBD1. The CDR3 extends over 13 amino acids. Germline V CDR1 and CDR2: SGHAT, FQNNGV. The CDR3 reads CASSLDPWTGQYF. The covered CDR3 bases are TGTGCCAGCAGCTTAGATCCTTGGACAGGT.